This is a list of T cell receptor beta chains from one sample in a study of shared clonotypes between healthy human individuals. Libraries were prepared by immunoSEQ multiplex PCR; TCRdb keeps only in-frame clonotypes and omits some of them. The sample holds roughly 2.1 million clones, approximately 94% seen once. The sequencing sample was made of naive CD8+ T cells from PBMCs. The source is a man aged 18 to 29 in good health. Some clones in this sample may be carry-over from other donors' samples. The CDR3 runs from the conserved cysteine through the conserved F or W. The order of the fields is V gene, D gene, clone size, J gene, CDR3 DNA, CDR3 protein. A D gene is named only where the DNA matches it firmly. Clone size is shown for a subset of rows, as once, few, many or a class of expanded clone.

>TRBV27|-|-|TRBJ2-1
TGTGCCAGCAGCCGACAGGACCTCAATGAGCAGTTCTTC
CASSRQDLNEQFF
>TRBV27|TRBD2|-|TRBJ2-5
TGTGCCAGCAGTTTATTGGTAGCGGGAGGGGCGGAGACCCAGTACTTC
CASSLLVAGGAETQYF
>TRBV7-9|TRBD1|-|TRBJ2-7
TGTGCCAGCAGCTTATTTAGGGACAGCTACTACGAGCAGTACTTC
CASSLFRDSYYEQYF
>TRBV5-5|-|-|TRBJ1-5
TGTGCCAGCAGCTTGTTTCCGGGGCGCGCCCCGAAGCCCCAGCATTTT
CASSLFPGRAPKPQHF
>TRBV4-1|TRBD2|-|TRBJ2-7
TGCGCCAGCAGCCCGGGAATTAGCGGGAGTTACGAGCAGTACTTC
CASSPGISGSYEQYF
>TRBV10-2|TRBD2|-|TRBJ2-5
TGCGCCAGCAAAGGACTAGCGGGAGGGTTTGAAGAGACCCAGTACTTC
CASKGLAGGFEETQYF
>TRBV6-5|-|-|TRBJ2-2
TGTGCCAGCAGCCACTTCACCGGGGAGCTGTTTTTT
CASSHFTGELFF
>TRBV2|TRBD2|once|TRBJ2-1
TGTGCCAGCAGTGTCTCTAGCGGGACCAACGGGGATAGCTCCTACAATGAGCAGTTCTTC
CASSVSSGTNGDSSYNEQFF
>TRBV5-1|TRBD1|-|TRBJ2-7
TGCGCCAGCTGCTGGGGACAGTCCTACGAGCAGTACTTC
CASCWGQSYEQYF
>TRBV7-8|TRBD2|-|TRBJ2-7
TGTGCCAGCAGCTTAGAAGTGACTAGCGGTTACGAGCAGTACTTC
CASSLEVTSGYEQYF
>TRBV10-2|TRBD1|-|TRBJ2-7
TGCGCCAGCAGTGAGAGAGGACAGGGGTCCTACGAGCAGTACTTC
CASSERGQGSYEQYF
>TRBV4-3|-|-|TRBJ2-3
TGCGCCAGCAGCCAAGATCGGGCTCCAGATACGCAGTATTTT
CASSQDRAPDTQYF
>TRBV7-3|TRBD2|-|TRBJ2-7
TGTGCCAGCACCCCCAAGGGGACTAGTACCTACGAGCAGTACTTC
CASTPKGTSTYEQYF
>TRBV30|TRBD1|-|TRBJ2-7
TGTGCCTGGAGCACCGGGACAGGATCCTACGAGCAGTACTTC
CAWSTGTGSYEQYF
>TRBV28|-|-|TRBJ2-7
TGTGCCAGCAGTTTCGGCGGACCTCTCTCCGAGCAGTACTTC
CASSFGGPLSEQYF
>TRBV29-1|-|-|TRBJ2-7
TGCAGCGTCTCCCTTGGCAGGTACACCTACGAGCAGTACTTC
CSVSLGRYTYEQYF
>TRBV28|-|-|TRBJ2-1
TGTGCCAGCAGTTCGAGGTGGAATGAGCAGTTCTTC
CASSSRWNEQFF
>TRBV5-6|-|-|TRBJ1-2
TGTGCCAGCAGCGGGGCAGGAACCCATGGCTACACCTTC
CASSGAGTHGYTF
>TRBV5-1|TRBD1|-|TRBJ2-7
TGCGCCAGCAGCTCCGATTCCCGAGGGGGCAGTTACGAGCAGTACTTC
CASSSDSRGGSYEQYF
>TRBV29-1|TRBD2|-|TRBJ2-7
TGCAGCGTTGGAGAGGCGTTAGCGGGAGTCGAGCAGTACTTC
CSVGEALAGVEQYF
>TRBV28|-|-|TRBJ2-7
TGTGCCAGCAGTCCCCCCCCTTCGGATCAGCAGTACTTC
CASSPPPSDQQYF
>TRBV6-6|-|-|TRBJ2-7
TGTGCCAGCAGTTACGAGTCCTACGAGCAGTACTTC
CASSYESYEQYF
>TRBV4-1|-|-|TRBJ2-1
TGCGCCAGCAGCCACCCGAGCAGGAAGAGTGGCAATGAGCAGTTCTTC
CASSHPSRKSGNEQFF
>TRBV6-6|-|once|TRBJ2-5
TGTGCCAGCAGTTACTCTGGGAATGAGCGAGAGACCCAGTACTTC
CASSYSGNERETQYF
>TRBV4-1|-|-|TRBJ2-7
TGCGCCAGCAGCCAACTGGACTCTTCTCCCCCCTACGAGCAGTACTTC
CASSQLDSSPPYEQYF
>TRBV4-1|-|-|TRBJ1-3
TGCGCCAGCAGCCAAGATAGCGGACGGGCCCCGATGAACACCATATATTTT
CASSQDSGRAPMNTIYF
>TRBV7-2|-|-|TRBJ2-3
TGTGCCAGCAGCCCGCCGGGACCGACTAAAGATACGCAGTATTTT
CASSPPGPTKDTQYF
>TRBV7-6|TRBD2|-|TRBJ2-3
TGTGCCAGCAGCTTAGCGGGGGAGGGGGATACGCAGTATTTT
CASSLAGEGDTQYF
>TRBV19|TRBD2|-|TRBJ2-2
TGTGCCAGTAGTATTTTTGGCGGGAGGCTGTATAGCGGGGAGCTGTTTTTT
CASSIFGGRLYSGELFF
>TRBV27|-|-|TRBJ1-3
TGTGCCAGCAGCTCTGGAAACACCATATATTTT
CASSSGNTIYF
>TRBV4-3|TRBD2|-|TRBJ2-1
TGCGCCAGCAGCCGCCTACTAGCGAAGGAGGACAATGAGCAGTTCTTC
CASSRLLAKEDNEQFF